The clone carrying this TCR beta chain came up many times. For TCRbeta, the library was prepared with unique molecular identifiers. TCRdb redid the calling of the PCR reads with MiXCR, one entry per CDR3 protein. Of 450,000 to 600,000 distinct CDR3 sequences listed, about 16% are singletons. The record originates from a study of T-cell reconstitution after alpha-beta-depleted transplantation in children. The CDR3 contains 13 residues. Trimming took 1 base from V and 3 from J, leaving 9 bases between them. Germline loops: CDR1 DFQATT, CDR2 SNEGSKA (reference sequence). The clonotype originates from a human donor who donated a stem cell graft to a child with acute lymphoblastic leukemia. The source material was PBMCs from the stem cell graft donor, sampled from the stem cell graft. The chain has TRBV20-1 and TRBJ1-1; no clear D. The CDR3 coding sequence is TGCAGTGCTAGAGGCCTGAGGGACACTGAAGCTTTCTTT. Its translation is CSARGLRDTEAFF.